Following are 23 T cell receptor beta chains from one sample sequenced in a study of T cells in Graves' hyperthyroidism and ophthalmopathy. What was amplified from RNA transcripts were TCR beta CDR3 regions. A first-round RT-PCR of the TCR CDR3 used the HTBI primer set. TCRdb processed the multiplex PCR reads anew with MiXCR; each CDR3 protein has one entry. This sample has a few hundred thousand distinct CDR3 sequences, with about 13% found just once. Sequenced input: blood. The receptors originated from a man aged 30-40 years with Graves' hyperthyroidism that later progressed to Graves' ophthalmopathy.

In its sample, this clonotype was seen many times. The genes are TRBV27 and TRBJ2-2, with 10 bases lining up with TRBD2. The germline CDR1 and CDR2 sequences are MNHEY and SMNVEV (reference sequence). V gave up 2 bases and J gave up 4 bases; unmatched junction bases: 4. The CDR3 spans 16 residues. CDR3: CASSLALAGGTGELFF. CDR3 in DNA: TGTGCCAGCAGTTTAGCGTTAGCGGGGGGCACCGGGGAGCTGTTTTTT.

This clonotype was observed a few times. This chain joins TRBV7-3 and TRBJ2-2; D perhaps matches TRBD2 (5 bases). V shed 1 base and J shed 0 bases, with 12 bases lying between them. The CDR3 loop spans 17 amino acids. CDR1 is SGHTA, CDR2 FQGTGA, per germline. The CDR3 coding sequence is TGTGCCAGCAGCTTAATGGCCCGGGGTGCGAACACCGGGGAGCTGTTTTTT. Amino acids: CASSLMARGANTGELFF.

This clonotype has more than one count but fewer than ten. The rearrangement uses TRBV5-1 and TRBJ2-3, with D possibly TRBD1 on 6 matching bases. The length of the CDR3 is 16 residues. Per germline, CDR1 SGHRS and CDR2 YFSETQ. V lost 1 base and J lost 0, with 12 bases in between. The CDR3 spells CASSLMGAFSTDTQYF. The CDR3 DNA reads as TGCGCCAGCAGCTTGATGGGGGCCTTTAGCACAGATACGCAGTATTTT.

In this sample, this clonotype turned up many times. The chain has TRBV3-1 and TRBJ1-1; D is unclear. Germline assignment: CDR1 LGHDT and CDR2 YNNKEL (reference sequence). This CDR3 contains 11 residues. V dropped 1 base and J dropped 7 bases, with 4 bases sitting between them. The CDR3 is CASSQVGEAFF. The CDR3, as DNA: TGTGCCAGCAGCCAAGTGGGTGAAGCTTTCTTT.

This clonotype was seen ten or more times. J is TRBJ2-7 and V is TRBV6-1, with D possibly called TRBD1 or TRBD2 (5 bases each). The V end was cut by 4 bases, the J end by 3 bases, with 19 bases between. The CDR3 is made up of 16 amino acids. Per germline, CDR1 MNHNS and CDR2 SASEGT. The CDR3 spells CASSGGKSGTGYEQYF. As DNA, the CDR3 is TGTGCCAGCAGTGGAGGGAAATCAGGGACGGGCTACGAGCAGTACTTC.

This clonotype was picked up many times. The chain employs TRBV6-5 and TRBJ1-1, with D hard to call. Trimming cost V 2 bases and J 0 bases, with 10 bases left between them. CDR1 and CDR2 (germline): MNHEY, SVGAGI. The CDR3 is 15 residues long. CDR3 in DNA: TGTGCCAGCAGTTACGGCGCCAGCATGAACACTGAAGCTTTCTTT. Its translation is CASSYGASMNTEAFF.

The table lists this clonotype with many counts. Written as DNA, the CDR3 is TGTGCCAGCAGTTTACAGATCTACGAGCAGTACTTC. It is translated as CASSLQIYEQYF. This chain links TRBV28 with TRBJ2-7, with D hard to call. Deletions cut 2 bases from V and 3 bases from J, with 5 bases between. This CDR3 is built from 12 residues. CDR1 MDHEN and CDR2 SYDVKM come from the germline V gene.

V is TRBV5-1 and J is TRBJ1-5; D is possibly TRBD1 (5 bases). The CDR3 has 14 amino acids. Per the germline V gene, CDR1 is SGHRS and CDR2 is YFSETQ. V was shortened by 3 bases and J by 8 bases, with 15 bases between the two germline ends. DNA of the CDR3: TGCGCCAGCAGCTCCCGTCTGGGGCTTGAGCCCCAGCATTTT. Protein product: CASSSRLGLEPQHF.

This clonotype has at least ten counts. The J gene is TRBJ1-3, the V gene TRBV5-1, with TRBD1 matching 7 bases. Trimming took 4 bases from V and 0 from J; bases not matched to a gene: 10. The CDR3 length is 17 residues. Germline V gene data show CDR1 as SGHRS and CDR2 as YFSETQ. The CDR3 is CASSQGRDSHSGNTIYF. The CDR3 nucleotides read TGCGCCAGCAGCCAAGGCCGGGACAGCCACTCTGGAAACACCATATATTTT.

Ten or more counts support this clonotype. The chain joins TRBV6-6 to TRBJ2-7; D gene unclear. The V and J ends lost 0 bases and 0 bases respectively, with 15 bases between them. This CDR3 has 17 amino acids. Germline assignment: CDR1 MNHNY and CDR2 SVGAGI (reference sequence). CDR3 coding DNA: TGTGCCAGCAGTTACTCGCTCTGGCGAGTGAGCTCCTACGAGCAGTACTTC. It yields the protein CASSYSLWRVSSYEQYF.

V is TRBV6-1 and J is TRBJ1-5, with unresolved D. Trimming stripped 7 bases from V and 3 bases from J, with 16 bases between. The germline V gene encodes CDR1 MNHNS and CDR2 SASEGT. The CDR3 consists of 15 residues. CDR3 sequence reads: CASTKDRRPNQPQHF. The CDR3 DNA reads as TGTGCCAGCACCAAGGACCGACGCCCCAATCAGCCCCAGCATTTT.

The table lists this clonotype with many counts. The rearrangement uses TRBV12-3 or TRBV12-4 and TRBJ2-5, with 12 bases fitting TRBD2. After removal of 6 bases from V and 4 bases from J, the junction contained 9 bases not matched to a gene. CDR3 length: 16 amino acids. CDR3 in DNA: TGTGCCAGCAGCCATCAGCTAGCGGGGGGGAGAGAGACCCAGTACTTC. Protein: CASSHQLAGGRETQYF.

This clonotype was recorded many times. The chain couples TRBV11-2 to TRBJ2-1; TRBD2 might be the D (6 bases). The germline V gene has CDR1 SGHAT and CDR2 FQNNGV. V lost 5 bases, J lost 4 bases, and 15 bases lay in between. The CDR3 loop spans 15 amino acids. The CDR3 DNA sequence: TGTGCCAGCAGCCGCGGGACGGAGACGTACAATGAGCAGTTCTTC. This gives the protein CASSRGTETYNEQFF.

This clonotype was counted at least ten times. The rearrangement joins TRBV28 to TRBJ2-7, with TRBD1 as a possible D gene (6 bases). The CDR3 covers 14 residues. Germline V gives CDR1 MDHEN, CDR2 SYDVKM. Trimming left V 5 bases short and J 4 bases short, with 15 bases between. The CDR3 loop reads CASSLPGHSYEQYF. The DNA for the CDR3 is TGTGCCAGCAGTCTCCCGGGACACTCATACGAGCAGTACTTC.

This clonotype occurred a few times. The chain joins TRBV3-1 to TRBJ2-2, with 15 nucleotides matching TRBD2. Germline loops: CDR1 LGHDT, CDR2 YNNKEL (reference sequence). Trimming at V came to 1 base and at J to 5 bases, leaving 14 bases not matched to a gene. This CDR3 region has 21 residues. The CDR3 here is CASSQAAPGTSGGRWTGELFF. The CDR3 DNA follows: TGTGCCAGCAGCCAAGCAGCACCCGGGACTAGCGGGGGGAGATGGACCGGGGAGCTGTTTTTT.

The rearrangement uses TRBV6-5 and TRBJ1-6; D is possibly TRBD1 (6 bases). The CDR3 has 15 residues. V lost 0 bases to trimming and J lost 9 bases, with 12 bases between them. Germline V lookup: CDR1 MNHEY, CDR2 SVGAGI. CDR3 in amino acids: CASSYSNRVLSPLHF. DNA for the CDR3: TGTGCCAGCAGTTACTCGAACAGGGTACTTTCACCCCTCCACTTT.

The CDR3 DNA reads TGTGCCAGCAGTTCCCCCCACGGGGGGGCGGCCGTTGGGGAAGCTTTCTTT. The encoded protein is CASSSPHGGAAVGEAFF. This rearrangement joins TRBV28 to TRBJ1-1, with D perhaps matching TRBD1 (6 bases). This CDR3 has 17 residues. The V end was cut by 4 bases, the J end by 8 bases, with 26 bases between. Germline CDR1 MDHEN, CDR2 SYDVKM.

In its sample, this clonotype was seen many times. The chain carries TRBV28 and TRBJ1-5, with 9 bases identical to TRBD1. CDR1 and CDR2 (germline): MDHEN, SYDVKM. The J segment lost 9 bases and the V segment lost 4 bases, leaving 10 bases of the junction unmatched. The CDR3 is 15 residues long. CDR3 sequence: CASSSRDRAKGPQHF. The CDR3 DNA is TGTGCCAGCAGTTCGCGGGACAGGGCCAAGGGGCCCCAGCATTTT.

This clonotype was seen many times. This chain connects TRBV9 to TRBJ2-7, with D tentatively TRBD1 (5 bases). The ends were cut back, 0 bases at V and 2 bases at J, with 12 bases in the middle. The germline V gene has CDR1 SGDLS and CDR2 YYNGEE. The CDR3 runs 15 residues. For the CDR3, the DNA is TGTGCCAGCAGCGTAGAAGGGGCAGGAACCTACGAGCAGTACTTC. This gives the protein CASSVEGAGTYEQYF. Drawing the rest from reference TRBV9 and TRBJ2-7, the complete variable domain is DSGVTQTPKHLITATGQRVTLRCSPRSGDLSVYWYQQSLDQGLQFLIQYYNGEERAKGNILERFSAQQFPDLHSELNLSSLELGDSALYFCASSVEGAGTYEQYFGPGTRLTVT.

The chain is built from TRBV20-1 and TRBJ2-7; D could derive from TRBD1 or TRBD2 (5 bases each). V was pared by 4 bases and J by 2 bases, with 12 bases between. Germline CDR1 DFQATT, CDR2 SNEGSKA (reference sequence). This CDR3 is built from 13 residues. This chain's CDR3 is CSAKPRGPYEQYF. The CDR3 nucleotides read TGCAGTGCTAAACCGAGGGGTCCCTACGAGCAGTACTTC.

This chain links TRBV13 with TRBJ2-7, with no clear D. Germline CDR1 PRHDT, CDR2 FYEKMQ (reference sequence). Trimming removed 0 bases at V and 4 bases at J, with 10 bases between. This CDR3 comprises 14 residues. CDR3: CASSLGRPIYEQYF. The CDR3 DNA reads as TGTGCCAGCAGCTTAGGACGACCTATTTACGAGCAGTACTTC.

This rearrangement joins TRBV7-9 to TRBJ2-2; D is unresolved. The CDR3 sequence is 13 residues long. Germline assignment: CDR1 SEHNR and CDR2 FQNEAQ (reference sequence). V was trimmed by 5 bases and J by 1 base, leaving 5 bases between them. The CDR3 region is CASSIKNTGELFF. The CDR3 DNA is TGTGCCAGCAGCATCAAGAACACCGGGGAGCTGTTTTTT. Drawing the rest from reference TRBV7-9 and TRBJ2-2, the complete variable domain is DTGVSQNPRHKITKRGQNVTFRCDPISEHNRLYWYRQTLGQGPEFLTYFQNEAQLEKSRLLSDRFSAERPKGSFSTLEIQRTEQGDSAMYLCASSIKNTGELFFGEGSRLTVL.

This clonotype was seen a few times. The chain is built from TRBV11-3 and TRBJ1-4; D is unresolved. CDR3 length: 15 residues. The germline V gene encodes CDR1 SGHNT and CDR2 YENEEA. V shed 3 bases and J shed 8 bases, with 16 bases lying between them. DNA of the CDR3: TGTGCCAGCAGCTTGGTCAGTGAGGTTGGCGAAAAACTGTTTTTT. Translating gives CASSLVSEVGEKLFF.